The text below deals with one T cell receptor beta chain. A much more abundant neighbour one base away suggests this may be a read error. The sample belongs to a study of spatial heterogeneity in lung cancer. Sample time point: sample taken at primary tumor resection. Whole RNA, isolated from tumor, nontumor lung or frozen PBMC, was sequenced without prior sorting. CDR3 length: 14 residues. Germline values: CDR1 SGHDT, CDR2 YYEEEE. V was cut by 2 bases and J by 6 bases, with 13 bases left in between. TCRdb called the 5' RACE reads again in MiXCR, with one record for every CDR3 protein. The sample has fewer than 5,500 distinct CDR3 sequences, around 3.1% seen once.

The material was normal lung tissue next to the tumor, obtained at surgery. This chain connects TRBV5-6 to TRBJ2-3; weak D call: TRBD2 (5 bases). The TCR sequence derives from a male donor with early-stage non-small cell lung cancer. The CDR3 is CASSLPDLKDTQYF. In DNA form, the CDR3 reads TGTGCCAGCAGCTTACCGGACTTGAAGGATACGCAGTATTTT.